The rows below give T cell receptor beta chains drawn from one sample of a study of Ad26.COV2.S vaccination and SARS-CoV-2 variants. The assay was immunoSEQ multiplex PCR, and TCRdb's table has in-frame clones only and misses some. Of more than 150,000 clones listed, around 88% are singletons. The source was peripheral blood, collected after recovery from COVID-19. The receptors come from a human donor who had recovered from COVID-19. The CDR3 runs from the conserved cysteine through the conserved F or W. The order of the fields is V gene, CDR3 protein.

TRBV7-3 CASSRGWLDEQYF
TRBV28 CASGQGRALYGYTF
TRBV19 CASSSRLATLSYNEQFF
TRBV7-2 CASSLAWVSSYEQYF
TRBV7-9 CASSPPAIRGYGYTF
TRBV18 CASSPKESGNTIYF
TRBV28 CASSPGQVLYGYTF
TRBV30 CACVLNGELFF
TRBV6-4 CASSLIAGRAPYTQYF
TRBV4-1 CASSQGPRNEQYF
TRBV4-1 CASSQERTGYGYTF
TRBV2 CASSELAGGAYEQYF
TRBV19 CASSIDGDSGANVLTF
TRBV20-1 CSASSTQTYEQYF
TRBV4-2 CASSQEGGATKDEQYF
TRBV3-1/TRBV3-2 CASSPLGSLYGYTF
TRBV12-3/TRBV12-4 CASSTSQSYGYTF
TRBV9 CASSDRVYGYTF
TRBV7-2 CASSTGGQAYEQYF
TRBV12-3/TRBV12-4 CASSLAAGYGYTF
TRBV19 CASSIWRTSGGEQFF
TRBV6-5 CASSYLGGQETQYF
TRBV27 CASSFGIYYGYTF
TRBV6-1 CASSESFFAGTGASPLHF
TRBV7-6 CASSLAAGTQNYEQYF
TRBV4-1 CASSHVRVQISTDTQYF
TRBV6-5 CALGNNEKLFF
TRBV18 CASSPGQGNQPQHF
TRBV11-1 CASSLAPLSEAFF
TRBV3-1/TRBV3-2 CASSQGGPTGELFF
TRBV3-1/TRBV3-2 CASSQFGRRDRNEQFF